This entry lists 10 T cell receptor beta chains sequenced from one sample in a study of cytomegalovirus exposure and HLA in healthy donors. PCR used 60 Vbeta primers and 13 Jbeta primers. Clones were read by immunoSEQ multiplex PCR, and TCRdb kept only the in-frame ones, dropping some. The sample includes 220,000 or so clones, more than 75% of them seen just once. Sequencing was done on a sample of PBMCs. The receptors were gathered from a woman aged 40 to 50 in good health and CMV-seronegative.

CDR3 sequence: CASSARQATNYGYTF. CDR3 bases: TGTGCCAGCAGCGCTCGACAGGCAACTAACTATGGCTACACCTTC. J is TRBJ1-2 and V is TRBV9, with a tentative D call TRBD1 (6 bases). CDR3 length equals 15 residues. Germline CDR1 reads SGDLS; CDR2 reads YYNGEE. The V end was cut by 3 bases, the J end by 0 bases, with 12 bases between.

The gene calls are TRBV6-1 and TRBJ2-7; D unresolved. V shed 0 bases and J shed 2 bases, with 5 bases lying between them. Germline V CDR1 and CDR2: MNHNS, SASEGT. The CDR3 has 13 amino acids. The DNA for the CDR3 is TGTGCCAGCAGTGAAGCGAGAGCCTACGAGCAGTACTTC. Amino acids: CASSEARAYEQYF.

The chain is built from TRBV6-7 and TRBJ2-5; D may match TRBD1 or TRBD2 (6 bases each). The DNA end lines up better with TRBJ2-7; the J call may be wrong. TRBV6-7 counts as an open reading frame of uncertain function. The length of the CDR3 is 12 residues. CDR3 sequence reads: CASSYGGGEQYF. In nucleotides, the CDR3 is TGTGCCAGCAGTTACGGAGGGGGCGAGCAGTACTTC.

The genes are TRBV7-9 and TRBJ2-2; D gene unclear. This CDR3 is 16 amino acids long. V shed 7 bases and J shed 4 bases, with 19 bases lying between them. Germline V gives CDR1 SEHNR, CDR2 FQNEAQ (reference sequence). Written as DNA, the CDR3 is TGTGCCAGCAACCCTCCGAGCCCATCCCTCACCGGGGAGCTGTTTTTT. As protein: CASNPPSPSLTGELFF. The full variable domain, with the rest looked up from reference TRBV7-9 and TRBJ2-2, is DTGVSQNPRHKITKRGQNVTFRCDPISEHNRLYWYRQTLGQGPEFLTYFQNEAQLEKSRLLSDRFSAERPKGSFSTLEIQRTEQGDSAMYLCASNPPSPSLTGELFFGEGSRLTVL.

The genes are TRBV7-9 and TRBJ2-7, with a weak D call TRBD2 (5 bases). CDR3 length: 13 residues. Germline V CDR1 and CDR2: SEHNR, FQNEAQ (reference sequence). Trimming removed 5 bases at V and 13 bases at J, with 21 bases between. The CDR3, as DNA: TGTGCCAGCAGCGGATCAGAAGGGAGCGTCCAATACTTC. Translating gives CASSGSEGSVQYF.

V is TRBV30 and J is TRBJ2-1, with D tentatively TRBD1 (6 bases). Germline V gene sequence: CDR1 GTSNPN, CDR2 SVGIG (reference sequence). With 7 bases removed from V and 5 bases from J, the gap between germline ends came to 9 bases. This CDR3 has 11 amino acids. In nucleotides, the CDR3 is TGTGCCTACGACAGGCACAATGAGCAGTTCTTC. It yields the protein CAYDRHNEQFF.

This clone was counted a single time. CDR3 loop: CASSPSAGTGWGYNEQFF. The CDR3 DNA is TGTGCCAGCAGTCCTTCCGCCGGGACAGGGTGGGGGTACAATGAGCAGTTCTTC. This chain uses TRBV28 with TRBJ2-1; 9 nucleotides line up with TRBD1. CDR3 length equals 18 residues. J was trimmed by 4 bases and V by 5 bases; bases with no gene match: 15. CDR1 is MDHEN, CDR2 SYDVKM, per germline.

This sequence joins TRBV4-2 and TRBJ2-3; 10 bases map to TRBD2. The CDR3 loop spans 17 amino acids. CDR1 LGHNA and CDR2 YNFKEQ come from the germline V gene. J was trimmed by 0 bases and V by 0 bases; bases with no gene match: 3. The CDR3 bases are TGTGCCAGCAGCCAAGACCCTAGCGGGGGAAGCACAGATACGCAGTATTTT. Its protein is CASSQDPSGGSTDTQYF.

CDR3 DNA sequence: TGTGCCAGCAGCGCGGGACTAGCGGGAGTCGAGCAGTTCTTC. Its protein product is CASSAGLAGVEQFF. This chain connects TRBV11-2 to TRBJ2-1; 14 nucleotides align to TRBD2. After removal of 5 bases from V and 10 bases from J, the junction contained 4 bases not matched to a gene. The CDR3 sequence is 14 residues long. Germline CDR1 and CDR2: SGHAT and FQNNGV.

This clone occurred once. V and J are TRBV30 and TRBJ1-5; D not certain. Germline CDR1 reads GTSNPN; CDR2 reads SVGIG (reference sequence). CDR3 length: 13 amino acids. V shed 2 bases and J shed 0 bases, with 5 bases lying between them. CDR3 coding DNA: TGTGCCTGGAGTACCTATAGCAATCAGCCCCAGCATTTT. Protein: CAWSTYSNQPQHF.